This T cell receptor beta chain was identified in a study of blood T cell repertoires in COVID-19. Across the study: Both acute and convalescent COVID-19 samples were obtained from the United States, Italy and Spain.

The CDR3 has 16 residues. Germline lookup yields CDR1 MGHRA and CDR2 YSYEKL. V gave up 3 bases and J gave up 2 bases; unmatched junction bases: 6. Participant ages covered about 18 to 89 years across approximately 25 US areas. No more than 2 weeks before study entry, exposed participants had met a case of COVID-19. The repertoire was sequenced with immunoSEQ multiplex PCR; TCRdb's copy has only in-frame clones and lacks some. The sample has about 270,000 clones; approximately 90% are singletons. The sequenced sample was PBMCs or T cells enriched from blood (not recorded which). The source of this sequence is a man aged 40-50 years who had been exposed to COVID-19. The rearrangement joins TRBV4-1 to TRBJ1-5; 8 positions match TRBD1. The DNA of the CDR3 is TGCGCCAGCAGCCAGATTCCGACAGGGGGCAATCAGCCCCAGCATTTT. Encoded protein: CASSQIPTGGNQPQHF.